This is a list of T cell receptor beta chains from one sample in a study of blood T cell repertoires in COVID-19. TCRdb's table, derived via immunoSEQ multiplex PCR, lists solely in-frame clones and lacks some. There are around 51,000 clones in the sample; around 84% occur only once, and about 4.2% lies in the top ten. Source material: peripheral blood. These receptors were taken from a man older than 75 with active COVID-19. The CDR3 runs from the conserved cysteine through the conserved F or W. The D gene is left open where the match is weak. Expanded clones get a size class; other rows say once, few or many, or leave the size out.

cdr3_length: 20; clone_size: NA; d_call: TRBD2; j_call: TRBJ2-1; v_call: TRBV7-3; cdr3_aa: CASSSRGLAGPQSSYNEQFF; cdr3_nt: TGTGCCAGCAGCTCTAGGGGACTAGCGGGCCCCCAAAGCTCCTACAATGAGCAGTTCTTC
cdr3_length: 14; clone_size: NA; d_call: TRBD2; j_call: TRBJ2-7; v_call: TRBV7-9; cdr3_aa: CASSLSGRSHEQYF; cdr3_nt: TGTGCCAGCAGCTTATCCGGGAGGTCCCACGAGCAGTACTTC
cdr3_length: 18; clone_size: NA; d_call: NA; j_call: TRBJ2-1; v_call: TRBV10-1; cdr3_aa: CASSAVGLGRPPYNEQFF; cdr3_nt: TGCGCCAGCAGTGCGGTGGGCTTGGGGCGGCCTCCCTACAATGAGCAGTTCTTC
cdr3_length: 15; clone_size: NA; d_call: TRBD1; j_call: TRBJ1-5; v_call: TRBV28; cdr3_aa: CASSFPAGGYQPQHF; cdr3_nt: TGTGCCAGCAGTTTCCCCGCAGGGGGCTATCAGCCCCAGCATTTT
cdr3_length: 13; clone_size: NA; d_call: TRBD1; j_call: TRBJ2-5; v_call: TRBV30; cdr3_aa: CAWGTGIQETQYF; cdr3_nt: TGTGCCTGGGGGACAGGTATCCAAGAGACCCAGTACTTC
cdr3_length: 15; clone_size: NA; d_call: TRBD2; j_call: TRBJ2-3; v_call: TRBV4-1; cdr3_aa: CASSHPGLATDTQYF; cdr3_nt: TGCGCCAGCAGCCACCCGGGACTAGCGACAGATACGCAGTATTTT
cdr3_length: 16; clone_size: NA; d_call: NA; j_call: TRBJ1-6; v_call: TRBV11-2; cdr3_aa: CASSPLRSPYNSPLHF; cdr3_nt: TGTGCCAGCAGCCCCCTGCGGTCCCCCTATAATTCACCCCTCCACTTT
cdr3_length: 16; clone_size: NA; d_call: TRBD1; j_call: TRBJ1-5; v_call: TRBV19; cdr3_aa: CASSIGQGDPISPQHF; cdr3_nt: TGTGCCAGTAGTATTGGGCAGGGGGACCCAATTAGCCCCCAGCATTTT
cdr3_length: 14; clone_size: once; d_call: TRBD2; j_call: TRBJ2-5; v_call: TRBV24-1; cdr3_aa: CATSDTLAGETQYF; cdr3_nt: TGTGCCACCAGTGACACACTAGCGGGAGAGACCCAGTACTTC
cdr3_length: 14; clone_size: NA; d_call: TRBD2; j_call: TRBJ2-1; v_call: TRBV6-6; cdr3_aa: CASTISGTYNEQFF; cdr3_nt: TGTGCCAGCACCATTAGCGGGACATACAATGAGCAGTTCTTC
cdr3_length: 8; clone_size: few; d_call: NA; j_call: TRBJ2-1; v_call: TRBV20-1; cdr3_aa: CSAPEGLF; cdr3_nt: TGCAGTGCTCCGGAGGGGCTCTTC
cdr3_length: 15; clone_size: NA; d_call: TRBD1; j_call: TRBJ1-2; v_call: TRBV5-1; cdr3_aa: CASSLAGTGGEGYTF; cdr3_nt: TGCGCCAGCAGCTTGGCTGGTACAGGGGGAGAAGGCTACACCTTC
cdr3_length: 16; clone_size: NA; d_call: TRBD2; j_call: TRBJ2-1; v_call: TRBV5-4; cdr3_aa: CASSSRLAGSYNEQFF; cdr3_nt: TGTGCCAGCAGCTCGCGACTAGCCGGCTCCTACAATGAGCAGTTCTTC
cdr3_length: 15; clone_size: NA; d_call: NA; j_call: TRBJ2-7; v_call: TRBV19; cdr3_aa: CASSKSLARTYEQYF; cdr3_nt: TGTGCCAGTAGTAAGTCTCTAGCGAGAACCTACGAGCAGTACTTC
cdr3_length: 13; clone_size: NA; d_call: NA; j_call: TRBJ2-7; v_call: TRBV5-1; cdr3_aa: CASSVQVNYEQYF; cdr3_nt: TGCGCCAGCAGCGTGCAGGTGAACTACGAGCAGTACTTC
cdr3_length: 12; clone_size: NA; d_call: NA; j_call: TRBJ2-7; v_call: TRBV12-5; cdr3_aa: CASGSGNYEQYF; cdr3_nt: TGTGCTAGTGGTTCTGGCAACTACGAGCAGTACTTC
cdr3_length: 16; clone_size: NA; d_call: TRBD2; j_call: TRBJ2-7; v_call: TRBV4-1; cdr3_aa: CASSQEASGRAYEQYF; cdr3_nt: TGCGCCAGCAGCCAAGAAGCTAGCGGGAGGGCCTACGAGCAGTACTTC
cdr3_length: 14; clone_size: once; d_call: TRBD2; j_call: TRBJ2-5; v_call: TRBV3-1/TRBV3-2; cdr3_aa: CASNLKAGEETQYF; cdr3_nt: TGTGCCAGCAACCTAAAGGCGGGAGAAGAGACCCAGTACTTC
cdr3_length: 13; clone_size: NA; d_call: NA; j_call: TRBJ2-7; v_call: TRBV7-9; cdr3_aa: CASSFGRGYEQYF; cdr3_nt: TGTGCCAGCAGCTTTGGCAGGGGCTACGAGCAGTACTTC
cdr3_length: 16; clone_size: NA; d_call: TRBD2; j_call: TRBJ2-1; v_call: TRBV4-3; cdr3_aa: CASSLTPGGRNNEQFF; cdr3_nt: TGCGCCAGCAGCTTAACTCCGGGAGGGCGGAACAATGAGCAGTTCTTC
cdr3_length: 16; clone_size: NA; d_call: TRBD1; j_call: TRBJ2-3; v_call: TRBV28; cdr3_aa: CASSLRKGQGGDTQYF; cdr3_nt: TGTGCCAGCAGCCTACGCAAAGGACAGGGGGGTGATACGCAGTATTTT
cdr3_length: 13; clone_size: NA; d_call: NA; j_call: TRBJ1-1; v_call: TRBV7-8; cdr3_aa: CASSSQEDTEAFF; cdr3_nt: TGTGCCAGCAGCTCCCAGGAGGACACTGAAGCTTTCTTT
cdr3_length: 16; clone_size: NA; d_call: NA; j_call: TRBJ1-2; v_call: TRBV4-3; cdr3_aa: CASSQELGAHSYGYTF; cdr3_nt: TGCGCCAGCAGCCAAGAATTGGGGGCCCATTCCTATGGCTACACCTTC
cdr3_length: 16; clone_size: NA; d_call: TRBD1; j_call: TRBJ1-5; v_call: TRBV27; cdr3_aa: CASSTYRGPGNQPQHF; cdr3_nt: TGTGCCAGCAGTACATACAGGGGTCCGGGCAATCAGCCCCAGCATTTT
cdr3_length: 17; clone_size: NA; d_call: NA; j_call: TRBJ2-4; v_call: TRBV14; cdr3_aa: CASSQQGLSGAKNIQYF; cdr3_nt: TGTGCCAGCAGCCAACAGGGCCTCAGCGGGGCCAAAAACATTCAGTACTTC
cdr3_length: 15; clone_size: NA; d_call: NA; j_call: TRBJ1-4; v_call: TRBV24-1; cdr3_aa: CATSRWAGRREKLFF; cdr3_nt: TGTGCCACCAGTCGATGGGCAGGGAGGCGGGAAAAACTGTTTTTT
cdr3_length: 14; clone_size: NA; d_call: TRBD1; j_call: TRBJ2-7; v_call: TRBV6-2/TRBV6-3; cdr3_aa: CASSGTGRGYEQYF; cdr3_nt: TGTGCCAGCAGTGGGACAGGGAGGGGCTACGAGCAGTACTTC
cdr3_length: 16; clone_size: few; d_call: NA; j_call: TRBJ1-5; v_call: TRBV19; cdr3_aa: CASSIGRRTAGQPQHF; cdr3_nt: TGTGCCAGTAGTATAGGACGACGGACTGCGGGTCAGCCCCAGCATTTT
cdr3_length: 11; clone_size: NA; d_call: NA; j_call: TRBJ1-2; v_call: TRBV30; cdr3_aa: CVWSVQAGYTF; cdr3_nt: TGTGTCTGGAGTGTCCAAGCTGGCTACACCTTC
cdr3_length: 14; clone_size: NA; d_call: TRBD1; j_call: TRBJ1-1; v_call: TRBV11-3; cdr3_aa: CASSSSGGDTEAFF; cdr3_nt: TGTGCCAGCAGCTCCTCAGGGGGAGACACTGAAGCTTTCTTT
cdr3_length: 17; clone_size: NA; d_call: TRBD1; j_call: TRBJ1-2; v_call: TRBV28; cdr3_aa: CASSVVTGGTNNYGYTF; cdr3_nt: TGTGCCAGCAGTGTCGTTACAGGGGGAACGAACAACTATGGCTACACCTTC
cdr3_length: 17; clone_size: NA; d_call: TRBD1; j_call: TRBJ2-3; v_call: TRBV4-1; cdr3_aa: CASSQGMGTGFLGTQYF; cdr3_nt: TGCGCCAGCAGCCAAGGAATGGGGACAGGGTTCTTAGGTACGCAGTATTTT
cdr3_length: 13; clone_size: NA; d_call: NA; j_call: TRBJ1-6; v_call: TRBV4-3; cdr3_aa: CASSQDLEQSLHF; cdr3_nt: TGCGCCAGCAGCCAAGATCTTGAGCAATCCCTCCACTTT
cdr3_length: 14; clone_size: NA; d_call: TRBD1; j_call: TRBJ2-1; v_call: TRBV2; cdr3_aa: CASSGDGTGDEQFF; cdr3_nt: TGTGCCAGCAGTGGGGACGGGACAGGAGATGAGCAGTTCTTC
cdr3_length: 13; clone_size: NA; d_call: NA; j_call: TRBJ2-5; v_call: TRBV30; cdr3_aa: CAWSVGRGETQYF; cdr3_nt: TGTGCCTGGAGTGTAGGCCGAGGGGAGACCCAGTACTTC
cdr3_length: 17; clone_size: NA; d_call: TRBD1; j_call: TRBJ1-6; v_call: TRBV18; cdr3_aa: CASSENTGGADNSPLHF; cdr3_nt: TGTGCCAGCTCAGAAAATACAGGGGGCGCGGATAATTCACCCCTCCACTTT
cdr3_length: 15; clone_size: NA; d_call: TRBD2; j_call: TRBJ2-5; v_call: TRBV7-9; cdr3_aa: CASSSSGGGPQTQYF; cdr3_nt: TGTGCCAGCAGCTCCTCGGGGGGAGGGCCGCAGACCCAGTACTTC
cdr3_length: 15; clone_size: once; d_call: NA; j_call: TRBJ2-7; v_call: TRBV5-4; cdr3_aa: CASSLGGERGYEQYF; cdr3_nt: TGTGCCAGCAGCTTGGGCGGGGAAAGGGGTTACGAGCAGTACTTC
cdr3_length: 16; clone_size: NA; d_call: TRBD2; j_call: TRBJ2-2; v_call: TRBV10-3; cdr3_aa: CAISGLAGANTGELFF; cdr3_nt: TGTGCCATCAGTGGACTAGCGGGAGCGAACACCGGGGAGCTGTTTTTT
cdr3_length: 18; clone_size: NA; d_call: TRBD2; j_call: TRBJ2-5; v_call: TRBV7-9; cdr3_aa: CASSRTSGRVGGKETQYF; cdr3_nt: TGTGCCAGCAGTCGGACTAGCGGGAGGGTTGGGGGTAAGGAGACCCAGTACTTC